These T cell receptor beta chains were read from a single sample in a study of OX40 agonist ivuxolimab in advanced cancers. Repertoires were generated with immunoSEQ multiplex PCR, while TCRdb's copy carries only in-frame clones and drops some. The repertoire holds under 150,000 clones, with around 93% as singletons. The source was CD4+ or CD8+ T cells sorted from blood, collected in a trial of the OX40 agonist ivuxolimab. The source is an adult with an advanced solid tumor such as melanoma, head and neck, liver or kidney cancer. CDR3s include the opening cysteine and the closing phenylalanine or tryptophan.

j_call v_call cdr3_aa
TRBJ1-5 TRBV28 CASRPGQGVIPQHF
TRBJ1-2 TRBV11-2 CASSEIQGGYTF
TRBJ2-5 TRBV6-5 CASSYIGETQYF
TRBJ2-5 TRBV15 CATSREGLAGVQETQYF
TRBJ1-2 TRBV18 CASSPPGGGYTF
TRBJ1-1 TRBV7-8 CASSFGRDTEAFF
TRBJ2-3 TRBV6-5 CASRDRGVGTDTQYF
TRBJ2-3 TRBV6-5 CASSYSVGAGDTQYF
TRBJ2-7 TRBV19 CASSGPSHYEQYF
TRBJ2-2 TRBV7-9 CASRRGTLNTGELFF
TRBJ1-3 TRBV28 CASRLRSGTIYF
TRBJ2-5 TRBV18 CASSPPTLVETQYF
TRBJ1-3 TRBV6-5 CASSLNSRAGVYF
TRBJ1-1 TRBV5-4 CASSLGHPNTEAFF
TRBJ1-2 TRBV18 CASSPPSESEGYTF
TRBJ2-7 TRBV4-1 CASSQGRTGSYEQYF
TRBJ1-5 TRBV6-1 CASSDGALNQPQHF
TRBJ1-1 TRBV6-5 CASINRPVNTEAFF
TRBJ1-6 TRBV9 CASGDRVGSPLHF
TRBJ1-1 TRBV9 CASSVHRADTEAFF
TRBJ1-1 TRBV5-1 CASSGEGLEEAFF
TRBJ2-5 TRBV18 CASSWRLETQYF
TRBJ2-6 TRBV27 CASSLNSDVDVLTF
TRBJ2-1 TRBV19 CASSRFTVAGNNEQFF
TRBJ2-1 TRBV6-1 CASRLTSNNEQFF
TRBJ2-2 TRBV7-2 CASSANPPAGGDTGELFF
TRBJ1-2 TRBV5-1 CASSLEGMIVDTF
TRBJ2-7 TRBV6-5 CASSQRTDSYEQYF
TRBJ1-1 TRBV2 CASGQQGKTEAFF
TRBJ1-5 TRBV7-2 CASSGPGTYQPQHF
TRBJ2-6 TRBV13 CASSLIGTISTSSGANVLTF
TRBJ2-5 TRBV7-9 CASSFWTSGETQYF
TRBJ2-1 TRBV18 CASSPQGKNEQFF
TRBJ1-3 TRBV9 CASSPRQATGNTIYF
TRBJ1-1 TRBV15 CATRTGGERTEAFF
TRBJ1-6 TRBV19 CASSNVGVGRSPLHF
TRBJ2-7 TRBV11-3 CASSLDRGHEQYF
TRBJ1-5 TRBV6-1 CASRYRDRDNQPQHF
TRBJ1-5 TRBV12-2 CARPVQPQHF
TRBJ1-3 TRBV6-6 CASRDTGVSGNTIYF
TRBJ2-5 TRBV10-3 CAISDRGIQETQYF
TRBJ2-7 TRBV29-1 CSVEKGGYEQYF
TRBJ1-6 TRBV6-6 CASSYRGSNSPLHF
TRBJ1-5 TRBV7-2 CASSLVSSSNQPQHF
TRBJ2-5 TRBV5-6 CASSWPGTGKETQYF
TRBJ2-1 TRBV7-9 CASSSGTWGNEQFF